These 15 T cell receptor beta chains were all obtained from the same sample, sequenced in a study of cytomegalovirus exposure and HLA in healthy donors. The PCR employed 60 Vbeta primers together with 13 Jbeta primers. TCRdb keeps only in-frame clones here, not all; method: immunoSEQ multiplex PCR. The data contain fewer than 110,000 clones, about 85% of them singletons. Sequenced input: PBMCs. The receptor source for this set is a man younger than 40 in good health and CMV-seronegative.

The chain joins TRBV15 to TRBJ2-1; possible D gene TRBD2, 7 bases. Germline values: CDR1 LNHNV, CDR2 YYDKDF (reference sequence). The CDR3 contains 16 residues. V was shortened by 3 bases and J by 2 bases, with 14 bases between the two germline ends. This CDR3 is CATSRRGGRTYNEQFF. For the CDR3, the DNA is TGTGCCACCAGCAGGAGGGGGGGGAGGACCTACAATGAGCAGTTCTTC.

This chain uses TRBV6-5 with TRBJ2-3, with D perhaps TRBD2 (7 bases). The V gene lost 4 bases and the J gene lost 5 bases, with 16 bases spanning the gap. Germline V gives CDR1 MNHEY, CDR2 SVGAGI. This CDR3 comprises 15 residues. This CDR3 reads CASSFRGGAQDTQYF. CDR3 in DNA: TGTGCCAGCAGTTTCCGTGGGGGGGCCCAAGATACGCAGTATTTT.

The rearrangement uses TRBV30 and TRBJ1-3, with D perhaps matching TRBD1 (6 bases). V was clipped by 5 bases and J by 5 bases, with 10 bases between them. In germline, CDR1 is GTSNPN, CDR2 SVGIG (reference sequence). The CDR3 is made up of 12 amino acids. Here the CDR3 DNA reads TGTGCCTGGGAGCGGGGGCGAAACACCATATATTTT. The encoded protein is CAWERGRNTIYF. Full variable domain (missing parts from reference TRBV30 and TRBJ1-3): SQTIHQWPATLVQPVGSPLSLECTVEGTSNPNLYWYRQAAGRGLQLLFYSVGIGQISSEVPQNLSASRPQDRQFILSSKKLLLSDSGFYLCAWERGRNTIYFGEGSWLTVV.

The rearrangement joins TRBV5-6 to TRBJ2-7; D is unclear. This CDR3 is 11 amino acids long. Germline assignment: CDR1 SGHDT and CDR2 YYEEEE. The V and J ends lost 3 bases and 7 bases respectively, with 8 bases between them. CDR3 in DNA: TGTGCCAGCAGCTCCTCTAGTGAGCAGTACTTC. Protein sequence: CASSSSSEQYF. Looking up the rest from reference TRBV5-6 and TRBJ2-7 gives the full variable domain: DAGVTQSPTHLIKTRGQQVTLRCSPKSGHDTVSWYQQALGQGPQFIFQYYEEEERQRGNFPDRFSGHQFPNYSSELNVNALLLGDSALYLCASSSSSEQYFGPGTRLTVT.

The chain combines TRBV18 with TRBJ2-3; a weak D match, TRBD1 (5 bases). The V end lost 10 bases, the J end lost 0 bases, and 11 bases lay between the germline ends. This CDR3 comprises 13 residues. Germline CDR1 and CDR2: KGHSH and LQKENI. The CDR3 region has the DNA TGTGCCACAATAGGGGTTAGCACAGATACGCAGTATTTT. Translated: CATIGVSTDTQYF.

V gene TRBV5-6 combines with J gene TRBJ2-7; possibly TRBD1 for D (6 bases). Germline V lookup: CDR1 SGHDT, CDR2 YYEEEE. The CDR3 consists of 15 residues. Deletions cut 2 bases from V and 3 bases from J, with 15 bases between. The CDR3 bases are TGTGCCAGCAGCTTCTGGCGACAGGTCTACTACGAGCAGTACTTC. The encoded protein is CASSFWRQVYYEQYF.

This clone was observed once. This rearrangement joins TRBV10-3 to TRBJ1-4, with TRBD1 as a possible D gene (6 bases). The V end lost 10 bases, the J end lost 8 bases, and 17 bases lay between the germline ends. From germline, CDR1 is ENHRY and CDR2 SYGVKD. The CDR3 sequence is 13 residues long. The CDR3 DNA reads as TGTGCCAGCAGGGGCGGGGTGGAGGAAAAACTGTTTTTT. Translating gives CASRGGVEEKLFF.

This chain joins TRBV4-1 and TRBJ2-6, with 10 bases aligning to TRBD1. The V and J ends lost 4 bases and 3 bases, in that order; junction bases with no gene match: 6. There are 17 residues in the CDR3. Germline V CDR1 and CDR2: MGHRA, YSYEKL. CDR3 nucleotide sequence: TGCGCCAGCAGCCCCCGACAGGGGGCCGATGGGGCCAACGTCCTGACTTTC. Amino acid sequence: CASSPRQGADGANVLTF.

V and J are TRBV29-1 and TRBJ2-1; 15 bases agree with TRBD2. This CDR3 spans 13 amino acids. In germline, CDR1 is SQVTM, CDR2 ANQGSEA. V lost 7 bases and J lost 8; bases outside the gene matches: 3. The CDR3 protein is CSGGLAGGDEQFF. The CDR3 coding sequence is TGCAGCGGGGGACTAGCGGGAGGTGATGAGCAGTTCTTC.

V and J are TRBV2 and TRBJ1-3, with 8 bases lining up with TRBD1. V was clipped by 4 bases and J by 1 base; unmatched bases: 3. CDR1 and CDR2 (germline): SNHLY, FYNNEI. The CDR3 extends over 15 amino acids. The CDR3 DNA follows: TGTGCCAGCAGTGGCCGGGACAGGTCTGGAAACACCATATATTTT. Amino acid sequence: CASSGRDRSGNTIYF.

The chain recombines TRBV15 with TRBJ1-3; D is uncertain. The germline gives CDR1 LNHNV, CDR2 YYDKDF (reference sequence). The CDR3 runs 16 residues. Trimming stripped 1 base from V and 2 bases from J, with 12 bases between. The CDR3 spells CATSRGPTQTGNTIYF. The CDR3 nucleotides read TGTGCCACCAGCAGAGGCCCGACACAAACTGGAAACACCATATATTTT.

On this clone: Compared with germline, one end of the junction differs, possibly owing to a read error. The chain is built from TRBV6-5 and TRBJ2-7, with 7 bases that match TRBD1. The CDR3 spans 15 residues. Germline V gene sequence: CDR1 MNHEY, CDR2 SVGAGI. CDR3 DNA: TGTGCCAGCAGTTACTATCGACAGGGTCCCTACGGGCAGTACTTC. This codes for CASSYYRQGPYGQYF.

This chain links TRBV10-3 with TRBJ1-1, with 7 bases aligning to TRBD1. The V and J ends lost 8 bases and 1 base, in that order; junction bases with no gene match: 4. Germline V lookup: CDR1 ENHRY, CDR2 SYGVKD. The CDR3 spans 13 residues. CDR3 DNA sequence: TGTGCCATCGGGGGACAGTCGAACACTGAAGCTTTCTTT. It is translated as CAIGGQSNTEAFF.

V is TRBV11-3 and J is TRBJ2-3; TRBD1 matches 7 bases. Unmatched junction bases numbered 8, after V lost 2 bases and J lost 6 bases. This CDR3 contains 15 residues. Germline loops: CDR1 SGHNT, CDR2 YENEEA. DNA of the CDR3: TGTGCCAGCAGCTTAAGACGAGGGGGCGCGGATACGCAGTATTTT. Translation: CASSLRRGGADTQYF. Supplemented by reference TRBV11-3 and TRBJ2-3, the full variable domain reads EAGVVQSPRYKIIEKKQPVAFWCNPISGHNTLYWYLQNLGQGPELLIRYENEEAVDDSQLPKDRFSAERLKGVDSTLKIQPAELGDSAVYLCASSLRRGGADTQYFGPGTRLTVL.

The gene calls are TRBV9 and TRBJ2-5, with D possibly TRBD1 on 6 matching bases. The V and J ends lost 1 base and 3 bases respectively, with 13 bases between them. The CDR3 covers 15 residues. Germline CDR1 and CDR2: SGDLS and YYNGEE. CDR3 region: CASSVSRGKEETQYF. Written as DNA, the CDR3 is TGTGCCAGCAGCGTAAGCAGGGGTAAGGAAGAGACCCAGTACTTC.